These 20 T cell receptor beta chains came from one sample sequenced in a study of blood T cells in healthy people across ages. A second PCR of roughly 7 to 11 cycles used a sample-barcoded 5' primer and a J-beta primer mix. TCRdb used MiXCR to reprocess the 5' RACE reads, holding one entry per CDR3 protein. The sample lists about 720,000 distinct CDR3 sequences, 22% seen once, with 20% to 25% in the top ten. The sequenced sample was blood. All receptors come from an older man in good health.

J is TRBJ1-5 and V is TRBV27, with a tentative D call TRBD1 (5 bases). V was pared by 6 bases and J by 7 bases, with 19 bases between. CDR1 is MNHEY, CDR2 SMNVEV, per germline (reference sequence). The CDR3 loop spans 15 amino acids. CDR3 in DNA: TGTGCCAGCAGCCGAGACAGTTCGGGGAACCAGCCCCAGCATTTT. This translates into CASSRDSSGNQPQHF.

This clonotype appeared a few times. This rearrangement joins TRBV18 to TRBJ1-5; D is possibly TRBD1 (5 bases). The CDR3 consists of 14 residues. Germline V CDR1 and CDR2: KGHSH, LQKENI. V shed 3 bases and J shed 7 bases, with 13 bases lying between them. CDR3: CASSPGTQEQPQHF. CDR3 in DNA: TGTGCCAGCTCACCTGGGACTCAGGAGCAGCCCCAGCATTTT.

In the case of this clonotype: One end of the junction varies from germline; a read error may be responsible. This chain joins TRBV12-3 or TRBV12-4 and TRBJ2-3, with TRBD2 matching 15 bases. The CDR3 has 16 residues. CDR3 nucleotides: TGTGCCAGCAGTTGGGGACTAGCGGGGGGCACAGATACGGAGTATTTT. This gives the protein CASSWGLAGGTDTEYF.

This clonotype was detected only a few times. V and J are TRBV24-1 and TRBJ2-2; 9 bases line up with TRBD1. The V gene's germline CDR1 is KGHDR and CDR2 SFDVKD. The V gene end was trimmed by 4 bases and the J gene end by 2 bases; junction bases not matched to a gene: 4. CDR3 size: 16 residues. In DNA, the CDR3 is TGTGCCACCAGTGACGACAGGGGGAAAAACACCGGGGAGCTGTTTTTT. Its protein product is CATSDDRGKNTGELFF.

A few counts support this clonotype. As DNA, the CDR3 is TGCAGTGCTAGAGAGGGGGGGTCCCCCTATGGCTACACCTTC. Protein: CSAREGGSPYGYTF. The rearrangement uses TRBV20-1 and TRBJ1-2; possibly TRBD1 for D (5 bases). Germline V lookup: CDR1 DFQATT, CDR2 SNEGSKA (reference sequence). The CDR3 totals 14 residues. With 0 bases removed from V and 4 bases from J, the gap between germline ends came to 12 bases.

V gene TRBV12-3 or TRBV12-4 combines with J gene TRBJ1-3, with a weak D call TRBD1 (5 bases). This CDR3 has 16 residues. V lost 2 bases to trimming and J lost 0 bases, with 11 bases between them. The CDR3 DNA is TGTGCCAGCAGTTTACCCCTCGACAGCTCTGGAAACACCATATATTTT. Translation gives CASSLPLDSSGNTIYF.

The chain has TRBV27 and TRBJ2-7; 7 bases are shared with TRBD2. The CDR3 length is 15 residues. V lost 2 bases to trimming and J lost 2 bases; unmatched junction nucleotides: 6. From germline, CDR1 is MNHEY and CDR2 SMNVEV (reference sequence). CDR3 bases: TGTGCCAGCAGTTTACGGCTAGCGGACACCTACGAGCAGTACTTC. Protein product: CASSLRLADTYEQYF.

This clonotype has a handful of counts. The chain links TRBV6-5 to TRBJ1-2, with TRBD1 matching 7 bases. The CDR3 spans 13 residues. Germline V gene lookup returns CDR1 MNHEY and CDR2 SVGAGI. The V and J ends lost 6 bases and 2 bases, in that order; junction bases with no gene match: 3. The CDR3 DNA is TGTGCCAGCAGGTCGACAGGGAACTATGGCTACACCTTC. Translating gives CASRSTGNYGYTF.

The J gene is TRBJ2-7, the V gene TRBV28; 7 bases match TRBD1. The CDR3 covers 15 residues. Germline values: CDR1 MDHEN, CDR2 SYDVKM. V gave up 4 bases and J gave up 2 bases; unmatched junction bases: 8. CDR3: CASSWTGLSTYEQYF. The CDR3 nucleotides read TGTGCCAGCAGTTGGACAGGTCTGTCAACCTACGAGCAGTACTTC.

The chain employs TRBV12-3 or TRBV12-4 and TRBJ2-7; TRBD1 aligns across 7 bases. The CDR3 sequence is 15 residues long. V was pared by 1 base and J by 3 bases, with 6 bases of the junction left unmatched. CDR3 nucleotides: TGTGCCAGCAGTTTAGGGACAGGTATAGTCTACGAGCAGTACTTC. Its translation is CASSLGTGIVYEQYF.

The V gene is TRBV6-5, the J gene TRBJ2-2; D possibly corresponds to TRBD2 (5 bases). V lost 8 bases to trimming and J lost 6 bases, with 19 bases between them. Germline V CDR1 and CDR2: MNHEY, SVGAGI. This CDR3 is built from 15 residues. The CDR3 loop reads CASRIGNRMSGELFF. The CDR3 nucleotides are TGTGCCAGCCGAATCGGGAACAGAATGTCCGGGGAGCTGTTTTTT.

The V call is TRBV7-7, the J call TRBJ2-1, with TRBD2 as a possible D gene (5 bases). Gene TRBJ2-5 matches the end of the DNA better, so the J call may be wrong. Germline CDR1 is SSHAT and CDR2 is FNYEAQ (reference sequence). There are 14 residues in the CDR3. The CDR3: CASSPTAAGETQYF. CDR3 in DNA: TGTGCCAGCAGCCCGACTGCGGCGGGAGAGACCCAGTACTTC.

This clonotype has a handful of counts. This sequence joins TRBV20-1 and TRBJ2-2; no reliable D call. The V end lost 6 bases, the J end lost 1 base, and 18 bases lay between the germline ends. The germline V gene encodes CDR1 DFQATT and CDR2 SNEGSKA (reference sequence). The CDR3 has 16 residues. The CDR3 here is CSARGSRTVNTGELFF. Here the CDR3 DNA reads TGCAGTGCGCGAGGCAGCCGAACGGTGAACACCGGGGAGCTGTTTTTT.

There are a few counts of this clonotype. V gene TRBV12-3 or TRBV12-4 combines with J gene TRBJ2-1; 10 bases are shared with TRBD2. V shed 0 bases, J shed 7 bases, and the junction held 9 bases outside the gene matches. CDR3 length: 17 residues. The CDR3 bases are TGTGCCAGCAGTTTAGCAGCCCTAGCGGGGGCGGGTAATGAGCAGTTCTTC. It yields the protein CASSLAALAGAGNEQFF.

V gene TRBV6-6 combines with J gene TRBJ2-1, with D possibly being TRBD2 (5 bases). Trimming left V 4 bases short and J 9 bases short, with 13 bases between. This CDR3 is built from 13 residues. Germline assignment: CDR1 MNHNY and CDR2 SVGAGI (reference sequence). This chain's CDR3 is CASSSTGRFEQFF. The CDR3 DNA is TGTGCCAGCAGTTCGACGGGAAGGTTTGAGCAGTTCTTC.

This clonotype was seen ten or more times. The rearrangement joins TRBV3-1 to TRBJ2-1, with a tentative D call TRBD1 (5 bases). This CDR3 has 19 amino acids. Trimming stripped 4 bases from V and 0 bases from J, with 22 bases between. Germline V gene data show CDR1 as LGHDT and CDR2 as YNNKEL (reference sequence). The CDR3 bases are TGTGCCAGCAGCCCACAGGCACGAGAACTCCCGAGCTCCTACAATGAGCAGTTCTTC. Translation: CASSPQARELPSSYNEQFF.

The CDR3 protein is CASSNRGSSYEQYF. For the CDR3, the DNA is TGTGCCAGCAGCAACAGGGGGAGTTCCTACGAGCAGTACTTC. This chain uses TRBV3-1 with TRBJ2-7, with 8 bases identical to TRBD1. V was clipped by 5 bases and J by 1 base; unmatched bases: 4. Germline CDR1 and CDR2: LGHDT and YNNKEL (reference sequence). The CDR3 totals 14 residues.

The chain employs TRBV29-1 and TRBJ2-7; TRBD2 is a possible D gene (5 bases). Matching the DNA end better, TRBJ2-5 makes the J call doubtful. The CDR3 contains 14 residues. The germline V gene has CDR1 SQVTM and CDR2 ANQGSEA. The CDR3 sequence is CSVASSGNQETQYF. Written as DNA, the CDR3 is TGCAGCGTTGCTTCGTCGGGGAACCAAGAGACCCAGTACTTC.

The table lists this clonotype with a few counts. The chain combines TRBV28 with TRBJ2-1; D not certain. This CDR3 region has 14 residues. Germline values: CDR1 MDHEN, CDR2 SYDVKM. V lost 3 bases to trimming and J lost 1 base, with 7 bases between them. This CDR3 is CASSLIPSYNEQFF. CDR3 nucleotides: TGTGCCAGCAGTTTGATTCCATCCTACAATGAGCAGTTCTTC.

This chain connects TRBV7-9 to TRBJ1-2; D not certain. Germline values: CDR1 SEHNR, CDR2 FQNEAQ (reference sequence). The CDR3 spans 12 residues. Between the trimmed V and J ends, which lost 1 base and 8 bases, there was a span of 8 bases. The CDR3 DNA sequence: TGTGCCAGCAGCTTAGAAGGGATCGGCTACACCTTC. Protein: CASSLEGIGYTF.